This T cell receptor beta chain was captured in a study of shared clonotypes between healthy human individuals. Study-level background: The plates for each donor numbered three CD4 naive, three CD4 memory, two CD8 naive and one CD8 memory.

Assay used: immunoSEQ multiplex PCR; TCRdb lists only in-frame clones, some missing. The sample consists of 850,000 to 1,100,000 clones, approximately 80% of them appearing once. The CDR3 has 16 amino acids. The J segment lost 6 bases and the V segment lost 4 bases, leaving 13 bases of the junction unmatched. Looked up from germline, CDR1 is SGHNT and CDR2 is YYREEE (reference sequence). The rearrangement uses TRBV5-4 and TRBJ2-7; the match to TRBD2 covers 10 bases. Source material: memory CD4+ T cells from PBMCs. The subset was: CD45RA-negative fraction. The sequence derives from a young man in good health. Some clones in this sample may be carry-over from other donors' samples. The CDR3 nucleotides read TGTGCCAGCAGCCTTGGGGGTCTAGCGGGAGTCTCCGAGCAGTACTTC. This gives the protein CASSLGGLAGVSEQYF.